This T cell receptor beta chain was profiled in a study of T cells in localized non-small cell lung cancer. The protocol was immunoSEQ multiplex PCR, while the TCRdb copy is restricted to in-frame clones and leaves out a portion. The sample shows roughly 50,000 clones, about 89% of them seen only once. V lost 6 bases, J lost 4 bases, and 13 bases stayed unmatched. Germline V gives CDR1 SGHTA, CDR2 FQGNSA. The CDR3 is made up of 16 amino acids. Study-wide findings and caveats: Uninvolved adjacent lung had the highest recorded T cell clonality, with tumor below it. Among blood samples, higher T cell density accompanied longer overall survival. Sequencing involved a lone tumor region, leaving heterogeneity possible. In adjacent lung appeared a median around 56 of the top 100 tumor clones.

About this clone: Its antigen is not known.

This clonotype was obtained from a man aged 35 to 70 with stage I lung adenocarcinoma. Sample: peripheral blood, taken before any cancer treatment. This chain links TRBV7-2 with TRBJ2-7, with 9 bases fitting TRBD2. CDR3 bases: TGTGCCAGCAGACCTACCCGGGATAGCGGGAGATACGAGCAGTACTTC. It codes for CASRPTRDSGRYEQYF.